This T cell receptor beta chain comes out of a study of T-cell memory formation after mild COVID-19. TCRdb reprocessed the 5' RACE reads via MiXCR and lists one record per CDR3 protein. The data show about 360,000 distinct CDR3 sequences, approximately 15% seen once. Germline V gives CDR1 GTSNPN, CDR2 SVGIG (reference sequence). Trimming pared 3 bases from V and 6 bases from J, leaving 11 bases between. CDR3 length equals 13 residues. Sequences were obtained from PBMCs or a T cell subset sorted from them (not recorded which). The receptor comes from a man between 18 and 29 years old who had mild COVID-19 (a few samples of this study predate the infection). Cell type and time point are not known. The V call is TRBV30, the J call TRBJ2-2, with D possibly TRBD1 on 6 matching bases. The CDR3 loop reads CAWRQGMAGELFF. CDR3 coding DNA: TGTGCCTGGAGACAGGGAATGGCCGGGGAGCTGTTTTTT.